Reported below is one T cell receptor (beta chain). Antigen unknown. The data were obtained in a study of shared clonotypes between healthy human individuals. In the study overall: CD4 naive and memory got three plates each, CD8 naive two, CD8 memory one. The study, taken as a whole, reports: Several donors shared about 5% of their naive CD4 clonotypes. For sorted subsets, rarefaction showed incomplete sequencing despite large depth.

Clones were read by immunoSEQ multiplex PCR, and TCRdb kept only the in-frame ones, dropping some. Of some 2,100,000 clones listed, almost 96% were seen once; the top ten hold roughly 0.13%. Researchers partitioned CD4+ cells into CD45RA+ naive and CD45RA-negative memory subsets. The sample was naive CD4+ T cells sorted from blood. Subset meaning: CD45RA+ positively selected. The source is a man younger than 35 in good health.

CDR3: CSGTSGAGTFF. CDR3 coding DNA: TGCAGCGGCACCTCGGGGGCGGGGACTTTCTTT. This chain links TRBV29-1 with TRBJ1-1; D may be TRBD1 (6 bases). V dropped 7 bases and J dropped 12 bases, with 18 bases sitting between them. CDR1 is SQVTM and CDR2 is ANQGSEA in the germline V gene. The CDR3 loop spans 11 amino acids. Supplemented by reference TRBV29-1 and TRBJ1-1, the full variable domain reads SAVISQKPSRDICQRGTSLTIQCQVDSQVTMMFWYRQQPGQSLTLIATANQGSEATYESGFVIDKFPISRPNLTFSTLTVSNMSPEDSSIYLCSGTSGAGTFFGQGTRLTVV.